This T cell receptor (beta chain) is from a study of blood T cell repertoires in COVID-19. This CDR3 is 12 amino acids long. Germline V gene sequence: CDR1 MNHEY, CDR2 SMNVEV (reference sequence). The V gene lost 4 bases and the J gene lost 10 bases, with 8 bases spanning the gap. TCRdb's copy holds only in-frame clones and misses some; the assay was immunoSEQ multiplex PCR. The sample contains around 150,000 clones, more than 75% of which appear only once. This clone was seen a few times. This TCR was sampled from a man aged 55 to 70 who had recovered from COVID-19. Material: peripheral blood. The V and J genes are TRBV27 and TRBJ1-6; D is undetermined. CDR3 in DNA: TGTGCCAGCAGTTCCGCGCTCTCACCCCTCCACTTT. Protein product: CASSSALSPLHF.